The clone carrying this TCR beta chain was picked up a small number of times. Its antigen is not known. From the 5' RACE reads, TCRdb called clonotypes with MiXCR, one entry per CDR3 protein. The sample carries around 370,000 distinct CDR3 sequences, 8.5% to 10% recorded once. The source of the sample is a study of identical twins. Findings of the study overall: Low generation-probability sequences were in excess among twin-shared out-of-frame alpha sequences. For cord blood, abundant beta clonotypes had fewer insertions, unlike memory repertoires, which showed none.

This CDR3 is 12 amino acids long. V lost 5 bases, J lost 8 bases, and 10 bases lay in between. Germline V gene lookup returns CDR1 SGHAT and CDR2 FQNNGV. All donors were healthy, and all were Caucasian. The sequenced sample was naive T cells sorted from blood. This TCR derives from a woman aged 45-65 years in good health. The chain is built from TRBV11-2 and TRBJ2-1; D is possibly TRBD1 or TRBD2 (6 bases each). DNA of the CDR3: TGTGCCAGCAGCGTGGGGGGCCATGAGCAGTTCTTC. This encodes CASSVGGHEQFF.